The 32 T cell receptor beta chains presented below share a single source sample, sequenced in a study of T cell changes during pregnancy in multiple sclerosis (dated by TCRdb to the late 2010s). The library was obtained by the immunoSEQ multiplex PCR assay. In TCRdb, the immuneACCESS table is reduced to in-frame sequences with V and J assigned. These tables do not hold every clone; where another copy was compared, an unresolved V gene accounts for under half, and the others remain unexplained. Recorded for this sample are some 71,000 clones; roughly 91% of them occurred a single time. The top ten clones comprise about 0.3% of the sample. Sequencing was performed on CD4+ T cells from peripheral blood mononuclear cells, taken in the third trimester of pregnancy. The receptors shown here come from a female donor in good health, enrolled as a control in a pregnancy study.

The chain is built from TRBV7-2 and TRBJ2-2; TRBD1 aligns across 7 bases. The germline V gene encodes CDR1 SGHTA and CDR2 FQGNSA. CDR3 length: 15 amino acids. Trimming cost V 5 bases and J 0 bases; bases outside gene matches: 3. Here the CDR3 reads CASSVGQANTGELFF. The DNA of the CDR3 is TGTGCCAGCAGCGTCGGACAGGCGAACACCGGGGAGCTGTTTTTT.

The V and J genes are TRBV19 and TRBJ2-4; D is possibly TRBD2 (7 bases). Trimming shortened V by 5 bases and J by 0 bases, and 17 bases separated the two germline ends. The CDR3 extends over 17 amino acids. Germline CDR1 is LNHDA and CDR2 is SQIVND (reference sequence). The DNA for the CDR3 is TGTGCCAGTAGTTTGGGGGGGACGACAGGAGCCAAAAACATTCAGTACTTC. Its protein is CASSLGGTTGAKNIQYF. Full variable domain (outside the CDR3, taken from reference TRBV19 and TRBJ2-4): DGGITQSPKYLFRKEGQNVTLSCEQNLNHDAMYWYRQDPGQGLRLIYYSQIVNDFQKGDIAEGYSVSREKKESFPLTVTSAQKNPTAFYLCASSLGGTTGAKNIQYFGAGTRLSVL.

J is TRBJ2-1 and V is TRBV9, with 8 nucleotides matching TRBD1. V lost 0 bases, J lost 7 bases, and 6 bases stayed unmatched. This CDR3 comprises 15 residues. The germline CDR1 and CDR2 sequences are SGDLS and YYNGEE. Here the CDR3 DNA reads TGTGCCAGCAGCGTAGATCCGAGGGACAGGAATGAGCAGTTCTTC. Translation gives CASSVDPRDRNEQFF.

The rearrangement links TRBV11-2 to TRBJ2-2; 8 bases map to TRBD1. Germline assignment: CDR1 SGHAT and CDR2 FQNNGV. V lost 5 bases and J lost 13; bases outside the gene matches: 9. There are 13 residues in the CDR3. The CDR3 sequence is CASSLLTGERLFF. CDR3 nucleotide sequence: TGTGCCAGCAGCCTCCTGACAGGGGAAAGGCTGTTTTTT.

The chain is built from TRBV4-1 and TRBJ2-5; D perhaps matches TRBD1 (5 bases). Germline CDR1 is MGHRA and CDR2 is YSYEKL. Trimming took 0 bases from V and 0 from J, leaving 11 bases between them. The CDR3 contains 16 residues. CDR3 DNA sequence: TGCGCCAGCAGCCAAGAAATCTCAGGGAACCAAGAGACCCAGTACTTC. It translates to CASSQEISGNQETQYF.

This clone was counted once. The J gene is TRBJ2-1, the V gene TRBV7-2; TRBD2 matches 14 bases. Trimming at V came to 3 bases and at J to 10 bases, leaving 11 bases not matched to a gene. Per germline, CDR1 SGHTA and CDR2 FQGNSA. This CDR3 region has 17 residues. The CDR3 region is CASSFLSTSGGAREQFF. The CDR3 region has the DNA TGTGCCAGCAGCTTTCTCTCGACTAGCGGGGGGGCTCGAGAGCAGTTCTTC.

The chain is built from TRBV10-3 and TRBJ1-5, with D uncertain. This CDR3 has 13 amino acids. CDR1 is ENHRY and CDR2 is SYGVKD in the germline V gene. V lost 3 bases and J 8 bases, leaving 11 bases between the germline ends. The CDR3 sequence: CAISDPLGEPQHF. Written as DNA, the CDR3 is TGTGCCATCAGTGACCCCCTGGGAGAGCCCCAGCATTTT.

J is TRBJ2-3 and V is TRBV5-1; D perhaps matches TRBD2 (5 bases). Trimming removed 5 bases at V and 8 bases at J, with 18 bases between. The CDR3 consists of 14 residues. CDR1 is SGHRS and CDR2 is YFSETQ in the germline V gene. Here the CDR3 reads CASSPNRGPVTQYF. For the CDR3, the DNA is TGCGCCAGCAGTCCTAACAGAGGGCCGGTTACGCAGTATTTT.

This clone was detected only once. The rearrangement joins TRBV18 to TRBJ1-5, with TRBD1 identical over 10 bases. Losses at the gene ends were 6 bases for V and 5 bases for J; bases not matched to a gene: 4. Germline lookup yields CDR1 KGHSH and CDR2 LQKENI. This CDR3 spans 14 amino acids. The CDR3 coding sequence is TGTGCCAGCTCCCAGGGGACAGGGGATCAGCCCCAGCATTTT. Translating gives CASSQGTGDQPQHF.

The chain has TRBV27 and TRBJ1-1; 8 bases align to TRBD1. The CDR3 consists of 15 residues. V dropped 6 bases and J dropped 1; count of bases not matched to a gene: 7. The V gene's germline CDR1 is MNHEY and CDR2 SMNVEV (reference sequence). For the CDR3, the DNA is TGTGCCAGCAGCCCCCACAGGGGGGGGAACACTGAAGCTTTCTTT. This codes for CASSPHRGGNTEAFF.

The chain has TRBV19 and TRBJ1-5; possible D gene TRBD1, 5 bases. The CDR3 is made up of 13 amino acids. Trimming left V 3 bases short and J 7 bases short, with 10 bases between. The germline gives CDR1 LNHDA, CDR2 SQIVND (reference sequence). The CDR3 bases are TGTGCCAGTAGTATGGAGGGGAACCAGCCCCAGCATTTT. Protein product: CASSMEGNQPQHF.

The J gene is TRBJ2-7, the V gene TRBV4-2, with D possibly TRBD2 on 6 matching bases. Deletions cut 0 bases from V and 3 bases from J, with 12 bases between. Looked up from germline, CDR1 is LGHNA and CDR2 is YNFKEQ. The CDR3 length is 15 residues. Written as DNA, the CDR3 is TGTGCCAGCAGCCAAGAGAGTCGGGGGTACTACGAGCAGTACTTC. Amino acids: CASSQESRGYYEQYF.

This clone was picked up a small number of times. The chain is built from TRBV30 and TRBJ2-7, with D perhaps TRBD2 (5 bases). The CDR3 length is 17 residues. Trimming took off 2 bases at V and 4 bases at J, with 24 bases between the two ends. CDR1 GTSNPN and CDR2 SVGIG come from the germline V gene (reference sequence). The CDR3 protein is CAWSKPPRLSRTYEQYF. The DNA of the CDR3 is TGTGCCTGGAGTAAGCCCCCAAGGTTGAGTAGGACTTACGAGCAGTACTTC.

This clone was observed once. The chain uses TRBV11-3 and TRBJ1-2, with 9 bases fitting TRBD1. Germline trimming cut 4 bases from V and 0 bases from J; bases unmatched to any gene: 6. The CDR3 is 16 amino acids. Germline V CDR1 and CDR2: SGHNT, YENEEA. CDR3 residues: CASSSGQGYSNYGYTF. CDR3 sequence (DNA): TGTGCCAGCAGCTCCGGACAGGGGTATTCTAACTATGGCTACACCTTC.

J is TRBJ1-1 and V is TRBV27; D is possibly TRBD1 (6 bases). Germline V lookup: CDR1 MNHEY, CDR2 SMNVEV (reference sequence). The CDR3 runs 15 residues. The ends were cut back, 5 bases at V and 4 bases at J, with 17 bases in the middle. The CDR3 DNA reads TGTGCCAGCAGTCCACTCCTTAACAGGGCCACTGAAGCTTTCTTT. Protein: CASSPLLNRATEAFF.

The rearrangement links TRBV5-1 to TRBJ2-1; 10 positions match TRBD1. The trim removed 8 bases at V and 7 bases at J, leaving 0 bases unmatched. CDR3 length equals 11 residues. CDR1 is SGHRS, CDR2 YFSETQ, per germline. The chain's CDR3 is CARGQGNEQFF. DNA of the CDR3: TGCGCCAGGGGACAGGGGAATGAGCAGTTCTTC. Supplemented by reference TRBV5-1 and TRBJ2-1, the full variable domain reads KAGVTQTPRYLIKTRGQQVTLSCSPISGHRSVSWYQQTPGQGLQFLFEYFSETQRNKGNFPGRFSGRQFSNSRSEMNVSTLELGDSALYLCARGQGNEQFFGPGTRLTVL.

The V and J genes are TRBV12-5 and TRBJ1-3; D call uncertain. Trimming pared 5 bases from V and 4 bases from J, leaving 9 bases between. The length of the CDR3 is 13 residues. The germline CDR1 and CDR2 sequences are LGHNT and FRNRAP. Written as DNA, the CDR3 is TGTGCTAGTGGTCCCGAGATAGGAAACACCATATATTTT. Translation: CASGPEIGNTIYF.

This clone is a singleton in its sample. The V call is TRBV4-2, the J call TRBJ1-2, with TRBD1 matching 8 bases. The CDR3 has 14 amino acids. With 3 bases clipped from V and 6 bases from J, the junction kept 6 bases outside the gene matches. CDR1 is LGHNA and CDR2 is YNFKEQ in the germline V gene. CDR3 bases: TGTGCCAGCAGCCAGCCGGACAGGGTGGATGGCTACACCTTC. Its protein is CASSQPDRVDGYTF.

CDR3 in DNA: TGCGCCAGCAGCACCCGGACAGAACTCAACACTGAAGCTTTCTTT. Translating it yields CASSTRTELNTEAFF. This chain joins TRBV5-1 and TRBJ1-1, with D tentatively TRBD1 (6 bases). From germline, CDR1 is SGHRS and CDR2 YFSETQ. V was pared by 4 bases and J by 2 bases, with 15 bases between. This CDR3 has 15 amino acids.

This chain links TRBV5-4 with TRBJ2-5; no firm D call. Trimming removed 4 bases at V and 5 bases at J, with 9 bases between. The CDR3 has 12 residues. From germline, CDR1 is SGHNT and CDR2 YYREEE (reference sequence). The CDR3 loop is CASSLNAETQYF. CDR3 DNA sequence: TGTGCCAGCAGCCTGAATGCGGAGACCCAGTACTTC.

Concerning this clone itself: A junction end diverges from the germline sequence, so it may reflect a read error. The genes are TRBV2 and TRBJ1-2; 8 bases are shared with TRBD1. The CDR3 has 11 residues. The germline gives CDR1 SNHLY, CDR2 FYNNEI. CDR3 in DNA: TGTGCCAGCAGTCAAGGACAGGGATTACAATTC. This translates into CASSQGQGLQF.

The chain carries TRBV7-3 and TRBJ1-3; 8 bases line up with TRBD1. V was pared by 4 bases and J by 3 bases, with 5 bases of the junction left unmatched. The CDR3 totals 15 residues. The germline CDR1 and CDR2 sequences are SGHTA and FQGTGA. CDR3 loop: CASSSRTGSGNTIYF. The CDR3 region has the DNA TGTGCCAGCAGCTCCAGGACAGGGAGTGGAAACACCATATATTTT.

V usage is TRBV6-5 and J usage is TRBJ1-1; no clear D. Germline V gene data show CDR1 as MNHEY and CDR2 as SVGAGI. This CDR3 is 15 amino acids long. The V and J ends lost 6 bases and 2 bases respectively, with 16 bases between them. CDR3: CASRMAGSINTEAFF. The CDR3 DNA reads TGTGCCAGCAGAATGGCGGGGAGCATTAACACTGAAGCTTTCTTT.

This clone is a singleton in its sample. At one end the junction does not follow the germline gene, possibly because of a read error. The rearrangement joins TRBV7-4 to TRBJ2-7, with D possibly TRBD2 on 7 matching bases. The CDR3 totals 17 residues. CDR1 and CDR2 (germline): SGHVT, SQSDAQ. The CDR3 coding sequence is TGTGCCAGCAGCTTCGACGAGGCGGGGGCCCTGCCCCACGAGCAGCACTTC. Encoded protein: CASSFDEAGALPHEQHF.

This chain links TRBV7-2 with TRBJ1-4; 10 bases map to TRBD1. The germline V gene encodes CDR1 SGHTA and CDR2 FQGNSA. The CDR3 runs 13 residues. The V segment lost 4 bases and the J segment 11 bases; nucleotides outside the gene matches: 4. For the CDR3, the DNA is TGTGCCAGCAGCTGGGACAGGGGAGAGAAACTGTTTTTT. It encodes CASSWDRGEKLFF.

The gene calls are TRBV4-2 and TRBJ1-5, with D maybe TRBD1 (5 bases). The CDR3 length is 13 residues. V was pared by 2 bases and J by 6 bases, with 8 bases between. CDR1 is LGHNA, CDR2 YNFKEQ, per germline. For the CDR3, the DNA is TGTGCCAGCAGCCAACCAGGGTCTCAGCCCCAGCATTTT. Its protein is CASSQPGSQPQHF.

This chain connects TRBV6-6 to TRBJ1-6, with TRBD1 matching over 7 bases. Germline V gene lookup returns CDR1 MNHNY and CDR2 SVGAGI (reference sequence). The CDR3 consists of 14 residues. With V trimmed by 5 bases and J by 7 bases, 5 bases remained unmatched. The CDR3 loop reads CASSRQGINSPLHF. The CDR3 DNA reads as TGTGCCAGCAGTCGACAGGGAATCAATTCACCCCTCCACTTT.

V is TRBV10-2 and J is TRBJ1-4; D remains ambiguous. CDR1 and CDR2 from the germline V gene are WSHSY and SAAADI. The CDR3 is made up of 12 amino acids. Trimming pared 2 bases from V and 8 bases from J, leaving 6 bases between. The CDR3: CASSEAGEKLFF. CDR3 nucleotide sequence: TGCGCCAGCAGTGAGGCCGGGGAAAAACTGTTTTTT.

The V and J genes are TRBV5-1 and TRBJ1-1; TRBD1 is a possible D gene (6 bases). Germline V lookup: CDR1 SGHRS, CDR2 YFSETQ. V lost 6 bases and J lost 4, with 13 bases in between. The CDR3 is 13 residues long. The CDR3 sequence is CASNLRGGTEAFF. The CDR3 DNA sequence: TGCGCCAGCAACCTCAGGGGTGGCACTGAAGCTTTCTTT.

The rearrangement joins TRBV30 to TRBJ1-2; D perhaps matches TRBD1 (5 bases). CDR3 length equals 12 residues. CDR1 GTSNPN and CDR2 SVGIG come from the germline V gene (reference sequence). The V gene lost 6 bases and the J gene lost 5 bases, with 13 bases spanning the gap. The CDR3 region is CACPMEGYGYTF. CDR3 in DNA: TGTGCCTGCCCCATGGAGGGGTATGGCTACACCTTC. The full variable domain, its missing parts supplied by reference TRBV30 and TRBJ1-2, is SQTIHQWPATLVQPVGSPLSLECTVEGTSNPNLYWYRQAAGRGLQLLFYSVGIGQISSEVPQNLSASRPQDRQFILSSKKLLLSDSGFYLCACPMEGYGYTFGSGTRLTVV.

This chain connects TRBV6-1 to TRBJ2-7; 7 bases match TRBD2. The J segment lost 5 bases and the V segment lost 4 bases, leaving 11 bases of the junction unmatched. CDR3 length: 15 residues. Germline V CDR1 and CDR2: MNHNS, SASEGT. This CDR3 reads CASSVLAVGSDEQYF. As DNA, the CDR3 is TGTGCCAGCAGTGTCCTAGCGGTTGGGTCGGACGAGCAGTACTTC.

This clone was seen only once. The rearrangement joins TRBV5-4 to TRBJ2-3, with 12 bases identical to TRBD2. V lost 2 bases, J lost 8 bases, and 12 bases stayed unmatched. The germline CDR1 and CDR2 sequences are SGHNT and YYREEE (reference sequence). The CDR3 totals 17 residues. The CDR3 coding sequence is TGTGCCAGCAGCTTACCGGGACTAGCGGGCCGAAGCAGTACGCAGTATTTT. Its protein product is CASSLPGLAGRSSTQYF.